This T cell receptor (beta chain) was captured by sequencing in a study of T-cell memory formation after mild COVID-19 (dated by TCRdb to the early 2020s). For context, the study as a whole: Most TCR sequence clusters were specific to one of the two donors. Two young, previously healthy adult volunteers, one female and one male, were included in the cohort. In a couple of donors, T-cell clones that expanded and contracted after mild COVID-19 were followed by sequencing TCRalpha and TCRbeta repertoires longitudinally. What the study reported, not specific to this receptor: The study included only a couple of mild cases, and larger cohorts that include severe cases with pre-infection samples were judged to be necessary. Clones that contracted from day 15 to 85 showed balanced CD4/CD8 phenotypes, whereas a second wave of clones that expanded from day 15 to 37 leaned towards CD4+. The detection of some responding clones in pre-infection memory suggests that pre-existing cross-reactive memory T cells joined the SARS-CoV-2 response. Contracting CD4+ clones were located mainly in the CM and EM memory subsets, whereas CD8+ clones were found to be enriched in EMRA. Whether the second-wave clones peaking on day 37 were SARS-CoV-2 specific was not confirmed.

With respect to this clonotype: Its specific antigen is unknown. No base qualities exist here, and no much larger clone lies one base off it.

Ficoll-Paque density gradient centrifugation was used to isolate PBMCs. A distance of 7 bases separates the germline ends of V and J, which lose 0 bases and 6 bases respectively. Its CDR3 holds 13 amino acids, cysteine through phenylalanine. This entry keeps only the CDR3 DNA: 39 bases, framed from base 1. CDR1 and CDR2, looked up from the germline V gene, are KGHDR and SFDVKD. Sequencing instrument: Illumina NovaSeq 6000. cDNA libraries for TCRalpha and TCRbeta were prepared by 5'RACE using constant-segment primers, with sample barcodes and unique molecular identifiers added. Trizol reagent was used to extract RNA from every sample. Libraries were amplified in two PCR steps, with a second sample barcode and Illumina TruSeq adapters added in the second step. Sequencing of the libraries was done on an Illumina NovaSeq, producing 2 x 150 bp paired-end reads. Turning to the authors' computational methods: Reads were demultiplexed and collapsed into UMI-guided consensus sequences with migec v1.2.7. Using mixcr v2.1.11, UMI consensuses were aligned to TRA and TRB V and J templates and then assembled into clonotypes. Clonotypes were classified as expanded or contracted when called significant by both edgeR and NoisET, with noise models trained on biological replicates. edgeR calls used a false discovery rate-adjusted p below 0.01 and a log2 fold-change threshold of 1. As an exploratory analysis of dynamics, PCA with hierarchical clustering was applied to max-normalized trajectories of the 1000 most abundant clonotypes. Separately sequenced CD4+ and CD8+ repertoires were used to assign the CD4 or CD8 phenotype of responding clones. TCRdb reworked the public reads: Q25 trimming with fastp, MiXCR clone assembly, productive beta chains retained. For every CDR3 protein sequence, its rows merge into one entry that carries the most common genes and DNA. V and J calls and clone size were set by TCRdb, not the authors. The sample yields under 250,000 distinct CDR3 sequences; approximately 15% were counted once. Of the sample, 2.1% falls within the top ten clones.

The chain links TRBV24-1 with TRBJ1-2, with an unclear D gene assignment. Material: PBMCs or a T cell subset sorted from them (not recorded which). This TCR was recovered from an adult woman who had mild COVID-19 (a few samples of this study predate the infection). The sample titles of this study are shuffled in the database, so cell type and time point are left out; the donor was told from shared clones. Read as DNA, the sequence is TGTGCCACCAGTGATTTGGGGTCTCATGGCTACACCTTC. Its protein product is CATSDLGSHGYTF.